Shown below are 14 T cell receptor beta chains from a single sample sequenced in a study of blood T cell repertoires in COVID-19. Profiled with immunoSEQ multiplex PCR; TCRdb holds only in-frame clones, not every one. The sample shows more than 150,000 clones, approximately 89% of them seen only once. Sequencing was done on a sample of peripheral blood. Source of these receptors: a man aged 40-49 years with active or convalescent COVID-19.

This clone was seen a single time. V usage is TRBV7-9 and J usage is TRBJ2-5, with a tentative D call TRBD2 (6 bases). V was cut by 3 bases and J by 7 bases, with 9 bases left in between. The CDR3 runs 12 residues. The germline V gene has CDR1 SEHNR and CDR2 FQNEAQ (reference sequence). CDR3 DNA: TGTGCCAGCAGCTTCCCGGAGGGGACCCAGTACTTC. Its translation: CASSFPEGTQYF.

This clone was recorded once. The J gene is TRBJ1-1, the V gene TRBV5-1; TRBD1 agrees at 9 bases. The CDR3 sequence is 14 residues long. V shed 1 base and J 7 bases; nucleotides not matched to a gene: 5. Germline values: CDR1 SGHRS, CDR2 YFSETQ. CDR3 nucleotides: TGCGCCAGCAGCTTGACAGGGGGCCGGGTTGAAGCTTTCTTT. Protein: CASSLTGGRVEAFF.

This rearrangement joins TRBV7-9 to TRBJ1-2; tentatively, D is TRBD1 (6 bases). The V end lost 4 bases, the J end lost 7 bases, and 16 bases lay between the germline ends. The CDR3 runs 14 residues. CDR1 and CDR2 from the germline V gene are SEHNR and FQNEAQ (reference sequence). The CDR3 region is CASSYSQGIGGYTF. CDR3 in DNA: TGTGCCAGCAGCTACTCACAGGGAATCGGTGGCTACACCTTC.

V and J are TRBV4-2 and TRBJ2-1, with 8 bases identical to TRBD2. This CDR3 spans 17 amino acids. The trim removed 0 bases at V and 2 bases at J, leaving 6 bases unmatched. CDR1 is LGHNA, CDR2 YNFKEQ, per germline. The CDR3 bases are TGTGCCAGCAGCCAAGATACAGCGGGGGTGACCTACAATGAGCAGTTCTTC. Translation gives CASSQDTAGVTYNEQFF.

The genes are TRBV13 and TRBJ1-4, with TRBD1 matching over 8 bases. The junction had 8 bases not matched to a gene; V was cut back by 5 bases and J by 3 bases. The CDR3 length is 16 residues. Germline loops: CDR1 PRHDT, CDR2 FYEKMQ (reference sequence). The CDR3 loop is CASSIRTGSPNEKLFF. CDR3 sequence (DNA): TGTGCCAGCAGCATTCGGACAGGGAGTCCTAATGAAAAACTGTTTTTT.

V gene TRBV7-2 combines with J gene TRBJ1-1; tentative D call: TRBD1 (6 bases). The CDR3 totals 14 residues. Per the germline V gene, CDR1 is SGHTA and CDR2 is FQGNSA. V lost 5 bases and J 1 base, leaving 11 bases between the germline ends. In nucleotides, the CDR3 is TGTGCCAGCAGCCAACAGACAGGGAACACTGAAGCTTTCTTT. This gives the protein CASSQQTGNTEAFF.

A few counts support this clone. This sequence joins TRBV6-5 and TRBJ2-1, with unresolved D. Trimming took 6 bases from V and 0 from J, leaving 6 bases between them. Germline V gives CDR1 MNHEY, CDR2 SVGAGI. There are 13 residues in the CDR3. CDR3 sequence (DNA): TGTGCCAGCAGGGCCCCCTCCTACAATGAGCAGTTCTTC. Translated: CASRAPSYNEQFF.

The gene calls are TRBV28 and TRBJ2-7, with 7 bases identical to TRBD1. The junction had 19 bases not matched to a gene; V was cut back by 4 bases and J by 7 bases. Germline V gene sequence: CDR1 MDHEN, CDR2 SYDVKM. The CDR3 sequence is 17 residues long. The DNA for the CDR3 is TGTGCCAGCAGTTCAGCCCGTCGAGCGAGGGGGCCGCAAGAGCAGTACTTC. It yields the protein CASSSARRARGPQEQYF.

The CDR3 protein is CASSQARTGGVDGYTF. CDR3 DNA: TGCGCCAGCAGCCAAGCGCGGACAGGGGGGGTTGATGGCTACACCTTC. V usage is TRBV4-1 and J usage is TRBJ1-2, with TRBD1 matching over 10 bases. Trimming cost V 1 base and J 6 bases; bases outside gene matches: 8. Germline V lookup: CDR1 MGHRA, CDR2 YSYEKL. The length of the CDR3 is 16 residues.

Here the CDR3 reads CASSIRVSYEQYF. The DNA for the CDR3 is TGTGCCAGTAGTATCAGGGTTTCCTACGAGCAGTACTTC. The V gene is TRBV19, the J gene TRBJ2-7, with D perhaps matching TRBD1 (5 bases). Trimming shortened V by 3 bases and J by 1 base, and 7 bases separated the two germline ends. CDR1 and CDR2 (germline): LNHDA, SQIVND (reference sequence). The CDR3 consists of 13 residues.

The rearrangement uses TRBV19 and TRBJ1-2, with D unclear. The CDR3 spans 15 residues. The V end lost 1 base, the J end lost 8 bases, and 17 bases lay between the germline ends. Germline lookup yields CDR1 LNHDA and CDR2 SQIVND (reference sequence). The CDR3 here is CASSIAGRDLNGYTF. DNA for the CDR3: TGTGCCAGTAGTATAGCAGGCAGAGACCTGAACGGCTACACCTTC.

The chain is built from TRBV19 and TRBJ1-5; D ambiguous. The germline CDR1 and CDR2 sequences are LNHDA and SQIVND (reference sequence). This CDR3 contains 13 residues. Trimming stripped 9 bases from V and 0 bases from J, with 9 bases between. In DNA, the CDR3 is TGTGCCAGCTACTTCGTTAGCAATCAGCCCCAGCATTTT. It specifies CASYFVSNQPQHF.

This rearrangement joins TRBV6-5 to TRBJ1-1; D may be TRBD1 (5 bases). This CDR3 has 13 residues. CDR1 and CDR2 from the germline V gene are MNHEY and SVGAGI. The germline V and J ends were trimmed by 6 bases and 1 base, with 9 bases remaining between them. Here the CDR3 DNA reads TGTGCCAGCAGAATAGGACAGAACACTGAAGCTTTCTTT. Translating gives CASRIGQNTEAFF.

J is TRBJ2-1 and V is TRBV9, with 9 positions matching TRBD2. Germline V CDR1 and CDR2: SGDLS, YYNGEE. With 0 bases clipped from V and 9 bases from J, the junction kept 16 bases outside the gene matches. The CDR3 length is 18 residues. CDR3 coding DNA: TGTGCCAGCAGCGTAGATGGTAGCGGGGGCCCCGGACGGGGTGAGCAGTTCTTC. This encodes CASSVDGSGGPGRGEQFF.